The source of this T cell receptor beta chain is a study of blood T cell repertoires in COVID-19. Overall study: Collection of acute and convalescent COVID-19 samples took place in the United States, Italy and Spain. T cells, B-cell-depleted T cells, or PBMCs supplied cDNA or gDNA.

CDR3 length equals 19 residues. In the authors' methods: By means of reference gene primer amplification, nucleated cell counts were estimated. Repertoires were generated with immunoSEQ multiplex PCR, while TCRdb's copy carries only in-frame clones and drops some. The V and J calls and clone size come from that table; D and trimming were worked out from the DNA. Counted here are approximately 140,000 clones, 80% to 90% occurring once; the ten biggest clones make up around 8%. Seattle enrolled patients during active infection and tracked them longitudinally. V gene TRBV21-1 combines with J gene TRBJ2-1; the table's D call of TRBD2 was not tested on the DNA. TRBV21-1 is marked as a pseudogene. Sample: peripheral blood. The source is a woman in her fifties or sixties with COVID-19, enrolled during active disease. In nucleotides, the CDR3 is TGTGCCAGCAGCAAGTCCACCTTATGGGGACGGGGGGGCCCCAATGAGCAGTTCTTC. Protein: CASSKSTLWGRGGPNEQFF.